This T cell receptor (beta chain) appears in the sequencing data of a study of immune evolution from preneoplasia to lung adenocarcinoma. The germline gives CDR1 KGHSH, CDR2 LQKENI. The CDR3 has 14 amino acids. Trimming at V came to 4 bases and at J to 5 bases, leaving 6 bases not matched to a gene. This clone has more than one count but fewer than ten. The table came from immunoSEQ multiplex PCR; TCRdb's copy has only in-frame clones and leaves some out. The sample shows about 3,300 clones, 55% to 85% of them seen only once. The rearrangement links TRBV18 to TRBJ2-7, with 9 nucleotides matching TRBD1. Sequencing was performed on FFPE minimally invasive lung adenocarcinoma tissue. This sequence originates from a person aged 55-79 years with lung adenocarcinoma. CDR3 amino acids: CASSLGQGHNEQYF. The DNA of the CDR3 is TGTGCCAGCTCACTTGGACAGGGGCACAACGAGCAGTACTTC.